The 6 T cell receptor beta chains below were found in one sample sequenced in a study of blood T cell repertoires in COVID-19. This table comes from immunoSEQ multiplex PCR, and its TCRdb copy is limited to in-frame clones, with some not included. The repertoire consists of about 200,000 clones, with approximately 87% occurring once and the leading ten covering 0.7% to 0.85%. Input material: peripheral blood. These receptors were collected from a woman between 70 and 85 years old with acute or convalescent COVID-19.

V usage is TRBV27 and J usage is TRBJ1-1; D remains ambiguous. The CDR3 contains 14 residues. Germline values: CDR1 MNHEY, CDR2 SMNVEV (reference sequence). The V end lost 6 bases, the J end lost 0 bases, and 11 bases lay between the germline ends. The CDR3 DNA is TGTGCCAGCAGAATCACCGGGATGAACACTGAAGCTTTCTTT. Protein product: CASRITGMNTEAFF.

The genes are TRBV5-1 and TRBJ1-1; D gene ambiguous. V was pared by 7 bases and J by 1 base, with 14 bases between. CDR1 SGHRS and CDR2 YFSETQ come from the germline V gene. There are 14 residues in the CDR3. DNA of the CDR3: TGCGCCAGCCGTTTTTACGAGGGGAACACTGAAGCTTTCTTT. This translates into CASRFYEGNTEAFF. The full variable domain, completed using reference TRBV5-1 and TRBJ1-1, is KAGVTQTPRYLIKTRGQQVTLSCSPISGHRSVSWYQQTPGQGLQFLFEYFSETQRNKGNFPGRFSGRQFSNSRSEMNVSTLELGDSALYLCASRFYEGNTEAFFGQGTRLTVV.

This chain uses TRBV5-4 with TRBJ2-7; the D gene is possibly TRBD1 (6 bases). The CDR3 totals 14 residues. Per the germline V gene, CDR1 is SGHNT and CDR2 is YYREEE (reference sequence). The V end lost 4 bases, the J end lost 5 bases, and 16 bases lay between the germline ends. The CDR3 loop is CASSPGNRENEQYF. The CDR3 nucleotides read TGTGCCAGCAGCCCAGGGAACAGGGAGAACGAGCAGTACTTC.

The chain employs TRBV29-1 and TRBJ2-7; 8 bases map to TRBD1. The CDR3 spans 12 residues. Looked up from germline, CDR1 is SQVTM and CDR2 is ANQGSEA. V trimming: 6 bases; J trimming: 3 bases; junction bases outside the gene matches: 4. The CDR3 protein is CSVPGTGYEQYF. The CDR3 nucleotides are TGCAGCGTACCCGGGACAGGCTACGAGCAGTACTTC.

This clone was counted only a few times. This chain links TRBV5-1 with TRBJ1-3, with no clear D. The V end lost 4 bases, the J end lost 8 bases, and 22 bases lay between the germline ends. The CDR3 is 16 residues long. Looked up from germline, CDR1 is SGHRS and CDR2 is YFSETQ. The CDR3 nucleotides read TGCGCCAGCAGCCCCGACGCCGGAGTGCTGAGCGACACCATATATTTT. This sequence encodes CASSPDAGVLSDTIYF. The full variable domain, its missing parts supplied by reference TRBV5-1 and TRBJ1-3, is KAGVTQTPRYLIKTRGQQVTLSCSPISGHRSVSWYQQTPGQGLQFLFEYFSETQRNKGNFPGRFSGRQFSNSRSEMNVSTLELGDSALYLCASSPDAGVLSDTIYFGEGSWLTVV.

V and J are TRBV15 and TRBJ1-1; TRBD1 agrees at 7 bases. CDR3 size: 15 residues. The germline gives CDR1 LNHNV, CDR2 YYDKDF (reference sequence). V was clipped by 0 bases and J by 4 bases; unmatched bases: 5. CDR3 in DNA: TGTGCCACCAGCAGAGATCCCCAGGGGGGCACTGAAGCTTTCTTT. Residues: CATSRDPQGGTEAFF.